This record concerns one T cell receptor beta chain sequence. Its target is unknown. The record originates from a study of cytomegalovirus exposure and HLA in healthy donors. Overall study results and limits: Earlier analysis yielded a pattern in which most TCR beta V segments were productive about 87% or about 30% of the time. In most subjects, TCR beta sequences reportedly gave accurate predictions of HLA-A and HLA-B alleles.

V was cut by 1 base and J by 4 bases, with 5 bases left in between. The CDR3 runs 13 residues. Germline V CDR1 and CDR2: SGDLS, YYNGEE. The primer mix had 60 Vbeta and 13 Jbeta primers. This table comes from immunoSEQ multiplex PCR, and its TCRdb copy is limited to in-frame clones, with some not included. The sample contains 50,000 to 60,000 clones, about 84% of which appear only once. The TCR comes from a female donor in good health and CMV-seronegative. Sequencing used PBMCs. The chain joins TRBV9 to TRBJ2-2; D unresolved. CDR3 coding DNA: TGTGCCAGCAGCGTAATAGTCACCGGGGAGCTGTTTTTT. Translated: CASSVIVTGELFF.